This TCR beta chain was obtained from a study of T cells after yellow fever vaccination. This clonotype was recorded a few times. For TCR, cDNA came from 5'RACE template switching, which added a universal primer site and UMIs. In TCRdb, the 5' RACE reads were re-called with MiXCR into one record per CDR3 protein. The sample consists of some 420,000 distinct CDR3 sequences, about 19% of them appearing once. CDR3 size: 18 residues. Trimming left V 10 bases short and J 1 base short, with 28 bases between. CDR1 LNHDA and CDR2 SQIVND come from the germline V gene (reference sequence). This chain uses TRBV19 with TRBJ1-1; D is ambiguous. This TCR came from a young man who received the YFV17D yellow fever vaccine. Specimen: PBMCs, collected before the yellow fever booster vaccination. This chain's CDR3 is CATDAGRQTRIRNTEAFF. For the CDR3, the DNA is TGTGCCACCGATGCGGGCAGACAAACGAGGATAAGGAACACTGAAGCTTTCTTT.